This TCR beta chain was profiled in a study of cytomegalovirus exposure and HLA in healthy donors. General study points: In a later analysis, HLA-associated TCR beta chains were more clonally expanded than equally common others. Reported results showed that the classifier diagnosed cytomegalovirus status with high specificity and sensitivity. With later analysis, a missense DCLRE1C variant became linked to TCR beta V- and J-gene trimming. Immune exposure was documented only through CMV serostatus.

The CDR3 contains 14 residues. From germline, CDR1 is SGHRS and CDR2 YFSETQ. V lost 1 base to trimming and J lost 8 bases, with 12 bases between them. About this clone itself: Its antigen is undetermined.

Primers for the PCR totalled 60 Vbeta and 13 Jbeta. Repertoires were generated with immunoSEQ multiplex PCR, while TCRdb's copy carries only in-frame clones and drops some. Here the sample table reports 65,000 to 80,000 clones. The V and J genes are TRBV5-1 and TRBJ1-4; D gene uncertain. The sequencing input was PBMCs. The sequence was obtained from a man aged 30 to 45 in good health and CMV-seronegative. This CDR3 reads CASSLTVPKEKLFF. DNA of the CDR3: TGCGCCAGCAGCTTGACAGTGCCCAAAGAAAAACTGTTTTTT.